The clone carrying this T cell receptor beta chain was observed many times. The data were taken from a study of T cells in Graves' hyperthyroidism and ophthalmopathy. Initially, at the first diagnosis of hyperthyroidism and before any ophthalmopathy symptoms, blood was sampled. It was approximately 9.4 ml of fresh peripheral blood that supplied the PBMCs. The CDR3 contains 20 residues. Germline V gene lookup returns CDR1 SEHNR and CDR2 FQNEAQ (reference sequence). Trimming removed 2 bases from V and 6 bases from J, with 29 bases in between. The source material, RNA transcripts, was used to amplify TCR beta CDR3 regions. HTBI primers drove first-round RT-PCR of the TCR CDR3. TCRdb re-called the multiplex PCR reads with MiXCR, one entry per CDR3 protein. Of more than 300,000 distinct CDR3 sequences in the sample, approximately 18% were seen once.

The TCR was taken from a woman aged 25 to 39 with Graves' hyperthyroidism that later progressed to Graves' ophthalmopathy. The sequencing sample was made of blood. The V call is TRBV7-9, the J call TRBJ2-1; D is perhaps TRBD1 or TRBD2 (5 bases each). CDR3 residues: CASSLRRPKQDPLAGNEQFF. The CDR3 DNA follows: TGTGCCAGCAGCTTAAGGAGACCCAAACAGGACCCGTTGGCGGGCAATGAGCAGTTCTTC.